This record covers a single T cell receptor beta chain. Authors' data handling: Amplifying reference gene primers gave estimates of nucleated cell counts. The repertoire was sequenced with immunoSEQ multiplex PCR; TCRdb's copy has only in-frame clones and lacks some. V and J calls and clone size are as listed in that table; D and trimming were resolved from the DNA. The sample lists 150,000 to 200,000 clones; about four fifths were seen once. This sample is drawn from a study of blood T cell repertoires in COVID-19. The trim removed 5 bases at V and 4 bases at J, leaving 6 bases unmatched. There are 15 residues in the CDR3. Germline V gives CDR1 SGHVS, CDR2 FNYEAQ.

The specimen was peripheral blood. The clonotype originates from a middle-aged woman with COVID-19, enrolled during active disease. The genes are TRBV7-6 and TRBJ1-3, with 9 nucleotides matching TRBD1. The CDR3 sequence: CASSRRTGVGNTIYF. The CDR3 DNA is TGTGCCAGCAGCCGTAGGACAGGGGTCGGAAACACCATATATTTT.